The subject of this entry is one TCR beta chain. CDR3 size: 12 residues. The V segment lost 8 bases and the J segment 4 bases; nucleotides outside the gene matches: 2. CDR1 and CDR2 from the germline V gene are ENHRY and SYGVKD. The sample belongs to a study of blood T cell repertoires in COVID-19. Seattle patients were enrolled during active infection and followed longitudinally. Assay used: immunoSEQ multiplex PCR; TCRdb lists only in-frame clones, some missing. Found here are over 100,000 clones, roughly nine tenths of them singletons; the top ten hold more than 5%. The sequencing input was peripheral blood. This TCR came from a woman in her 50s with COVID-19, enrolled during active disease. The J gene is TRBJ2-1, the V gene TRBV10-3, with 7 bases aligning to TRBD1. CDR3 in DNA: TGTGCCATCTGGACAGGTTACAATGAGCAGTTCTTC. This translates into CAIWTGYNEQFF.